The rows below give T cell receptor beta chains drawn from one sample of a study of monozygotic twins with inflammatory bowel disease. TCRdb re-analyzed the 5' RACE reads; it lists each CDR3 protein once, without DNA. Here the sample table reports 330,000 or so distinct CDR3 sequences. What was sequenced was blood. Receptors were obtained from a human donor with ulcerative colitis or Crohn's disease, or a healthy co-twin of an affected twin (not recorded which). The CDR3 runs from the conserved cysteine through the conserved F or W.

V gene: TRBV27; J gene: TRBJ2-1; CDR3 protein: CASSTLSPYNEQFF
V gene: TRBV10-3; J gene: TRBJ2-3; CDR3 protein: CAISDGSTDTQYF
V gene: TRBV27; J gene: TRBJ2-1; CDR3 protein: CASSLRVRSYNEQFF
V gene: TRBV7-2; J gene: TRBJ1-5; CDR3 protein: CASRLDATAQRPQHF
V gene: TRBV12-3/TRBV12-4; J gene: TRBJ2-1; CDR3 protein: CASSIAGGYNEQFF
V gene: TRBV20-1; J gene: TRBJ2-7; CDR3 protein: CSARDGQGGSYEQYF
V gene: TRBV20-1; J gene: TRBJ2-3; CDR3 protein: CSARGLAGWDTQYF
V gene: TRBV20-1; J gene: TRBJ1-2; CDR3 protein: CSASGTANYGYTF
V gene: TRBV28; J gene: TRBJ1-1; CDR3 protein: CASSPRWNRGRETEAFF
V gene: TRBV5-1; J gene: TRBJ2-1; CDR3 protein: CASSPTSGGGPHNEQFF
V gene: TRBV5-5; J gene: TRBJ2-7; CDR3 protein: CASSYSRDRANEQYF
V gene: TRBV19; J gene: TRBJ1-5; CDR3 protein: CASSIAVGVNSNQPQHF
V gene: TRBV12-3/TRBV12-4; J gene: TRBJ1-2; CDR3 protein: CASSLLWGYTF
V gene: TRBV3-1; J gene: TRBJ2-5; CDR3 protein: CASSQTGTVQETQYF
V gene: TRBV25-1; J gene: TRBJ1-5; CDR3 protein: CASSDISHSNQPQHF
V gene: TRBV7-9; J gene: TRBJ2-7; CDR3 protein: CASSLVGRVNEQYF
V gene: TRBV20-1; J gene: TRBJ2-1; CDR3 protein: CSARGLGASFYNEQFF
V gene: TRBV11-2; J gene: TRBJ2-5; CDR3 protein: CASSLAGGRNIPETQYF
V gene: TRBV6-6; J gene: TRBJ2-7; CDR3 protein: CASSYVADVYEQYF
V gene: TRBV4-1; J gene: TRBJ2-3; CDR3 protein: CASSQDRIAAADTQYF
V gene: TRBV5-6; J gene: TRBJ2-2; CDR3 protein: CASSFVGRLPGELFF
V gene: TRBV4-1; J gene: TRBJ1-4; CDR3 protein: CASSQQPGTPNEKLFF
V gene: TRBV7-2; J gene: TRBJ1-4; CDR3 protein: CASSLATVEKLFF
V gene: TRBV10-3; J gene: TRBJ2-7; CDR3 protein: CAISEPGTSGDEQYF
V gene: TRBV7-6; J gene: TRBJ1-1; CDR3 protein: CASSSKGGGTEAFF
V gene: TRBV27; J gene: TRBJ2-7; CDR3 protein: CASSPRLGRYEQYF